This T cell receptor beta chain was found in a study of cytomegalovirus exposure and HLA in healthy donors. Study results and limitations: Cytomegalovirus association was listed for around 170 TCR beta chains.

Notes on this clone: The antigen remains unidentified.

V shed 2 bases and J 4 bases; nucleotides not matched to a gene: 13. This CDR3 has 18 amino acids. Germline V gene lookup returns CDR1 MNHEY and CDR2 SMNVEV (reference sequence). TCRdb's copy holds only in-frame clones and misses some; the assay was immunoSEQ multiplex PCR. Counted here are 70,000 to 90,000 clones, around four fifths occurring once; the ten biggest clones make up 3%. The clonotype comes from a man aged 25-40 years in good health and CMV-seronegative. The sequenced material came from PBMCs. The rearrangement uses TRBV27 and TRBJ2-1; 8 bases map to TRBD2. The CDR3 DNA follows: TGTGCCAGCAGTTTAGGCCCCCCAGCGGGAGCTGGGTACAATGAGCAGTTCTTC. Translated: CASSLGPPAGAGYNEQFF.